This T cell receptor (beta chain) originates from a study of blood T cell repertoires in COVID-19. The overall study: Specimens from acute and convalescent COVID-19 originated in the United States, Italy and Spain. T cells, B-cell-depleted T cells, or PBMCs provided the cDNA or gDNA that served as material.

Cohort 3 donors counted as recovered after two negative PCRs, clearance, or resolved symptoms. V was shortened by 8 bases and J by 5 bases, with 16 bases between the two germline ends. The CDR3 sequence is 14 residues long. Germline loops: CDR1 SGHTA, CDR2 FQGTGA. Measured with immunoSEQ multiplex PCR; TCRdb has only the in-frame clones, and not every one. The sample holds more than 400,000 clones, 90% seen once. The rearrangement joins TRBV7-3 to TRBJ2-1, with D possibly TRBD1 on 7 matching bases. The TCR originated in a man aged 18-30 years who had recovered from COVID-19. Sequencing input: PBMCs or T cells enriched from blood (not recorded which). CDR3 region: CASGAQGGDNEQFF. For the CDR3, the DNA is TGTGCCAGCGGCGCTCAGGGGGGAGACAATGAGCAGTTCTTC.